This T cell receptor (beta chain) was identified in a study of OX40 agonist ivuxolimab in advanced cancers. As to this clone: The antigen remains unidentified.

Study-wide results and caveats: Expanded clones tended on average to be more numerous among CD8+ T cells than CD4+. Blood T cells, both CD4+ and CD8+, expanded clonally by week 6 at 0.1 to 3.0 mg/kg.

Per germline, CDR1 SGHNT and CDR2 YYREEE (reference sequence). The CDR3 contains 15 residues. V trimming: 4 bases; J trimming: 7 bases; junction bases outside the gene matches: 13. The method was immunoSEQ multiplex PCR; TCRdb's version includes in-frame clones alone and lacks a portion of them. The sample lists over 60,000 clones, 87% occurring once. Sequenced material: CD4+ or CD8+ T cells sorted from blood, taken in a trial of the OX40 agonist ivuxolimab. This rearrangement joins TRBV5-4 to TRBJ1-2; 7 bases are shared with TRBD1. The source is an adult with an advanced solid tumor such as melanoma, head and neck, liver or kidney cancer. Written as DNA, the CDR3 is TGTGCCAGCAGCACCTGGACAGGTTCGAATGGTGGCTACACCTTC. Encoded protein: CASSTWTGSNGGYTF. The variable domain in full, completed from reference TRBV5-4 and TRBJ1-2, reads ETGVTQSPTHLIKTRGQQVTLRCSSQSGHNTVSWYQQALGQGPQFIFQYYREEENGRGNFPPRFSGLQFPNYSSELNVNALELDDSALYLCASSTWTGSNGGYTFGSGTRLTVV.